This entry features one T cell receptor (beta chain) sequence. The antigen remains undetermined. For TCR beta, libraries came from iRepertoire HTBI primers and Arm-PCR of CDR3 regions. TCRdb ran MiXCR on the multiplex PCR reads and lists one entry per CDR3 protein. The table lists hundreds of thousands of distinct CDR3 sequences, over 15% of them singletons. This sample is drawn from a study of regulatory T cells in long-lasting Graves disease. General observations from the study: TCR diversity was lower in persistent Graves' patients than in newly diagnosed ones.

CDR3 length: 17 residues. After removal of 6 bases from V and 6 bases from J, the junction contained 17 bases not matched to a gene. The germline V gene encodes CDR1 LNHDA and CDR2 SQIVND (reference sequence). Time point described: newly diagnosed GD, antithyroid drugs for less than 3 months. There was RNA extracted from PBMCs, and the TCR library was made from it. The same sample was also studied in work on T cells in Graves' hyperthyroidism and ophthalmopathy.

The sample in question was peripheral blood mononuclear cells (PBMCs), obtained at new diagnosis, from a patient treated with antithyroid drugs. The origin of this receptor is a woman in her 30s with Graves disease. The V gene is TRBV19, the J gene TRBJ1-5; 7 positions agree with TRBD1. CDR3 in amino acids: CASSIPPTATGLQPQHF. The CDR3 DNA reads as TGTGCCAGTAGCATACCTCCCACTGCGACAGGGCTTCAGCCCCAGCATTTT.